This TCR beta chain was sequenced during a study of OX40 agonist ivuxolimab in advanced cancers. Profiling relied on immunoSEQ multiplex PCR, and the TCRdb table lists in-frame clones only, not all of them. The sample comprises about 24,000 clones, under 95% of which are singletons, and roughly 50% rests with the top ten. V was clipped by 4 bases and J by 0 bases, with 11 bases between them. Germline loops: CDR1 SGHRS, CDR2 YFSETQ. This CDR3 has 16 amino acids. The sequencing used CD4+ or CD8+ T cells sorted from blood, collected in a trial of the OX40 agonist ivuxolimab. The receptor comes from an adult with an advanced solid tumor such as melanoma, head and neck, liver or kidney cancer. The V gene is TRBV5-1, the J gene TRBJ2-6, with D possibly matching TRBD1 (5 bases). The CDR3 DNA follows: TGCGCCAGCAGCCTAGACAGTTACTCTGGGGCCAACGTCCTGACTTTC. The encoded protein is CASSLDSYSGANVLTF. Together with reference TRBV5-1 and TRBJ2-6, the CDR3 gives the full variable domain: KAGVTQTPRYLIKTRGQQVTLSCSPISGHRSVSWYQQTPGQGLQFLFEYFSETQRNKGNFPGRFSGRQFSNSRSEMNVSTLELGDSALYLCASSLDSYSGANVLTFGAGSRLTVL.